These 17 T cell receptor beta chains share one sample of origin, sequenced in a study of shared T cell receptors in the human thymus. Libraries were prepared by immunoSEQ multiplex PCR; TCRdb keeps only in-frame clonotypes and omits some of them. The repertoire holds about 730,000 clones, with over 75% as singletons. This same sample was also part of a study on human thymus T cells.

The sequencing input was thymocytes. The receptors originated from a girl in the first two years of life with a congenital heart defect.

V is TRBV5-1 and J is TRBJ2-1, with D unresolved. This CDR3 comprises 15 residues. V shed 4 bases and J shed 2 bases, with 13 bases lying between them. CDR1 is SGHRS, CDR2 YFSETQ, per germline. For the CDR3, the DNA is TGCGCCAGCAGCCCCCCTAGTGATACCTACAATGAGCAGTTCTTC. Its translation is CASSPPSDTYNEQFF.

V usage is TRBV5-6 and J usage is TRBJ2-1, with 14 bases lining up with TRBD2. The CDR3 is 18 residues long. J was trimmed by 6 bases and V by 3 bases; bases with no gene match: 11. CDR1 is SGHDT, CDR2 YYEEEE, per germline. CDR3 region: CASSSGTSGGHNPNEQFF. CDR3 DNA: TGTGCCAGCAGCTCGGGGACTAGCGGGGGACACAACCCCAATGAGCAGTTCTTC.

This clone was found once. The genes are TRBV5-1 and TRBJ2-3; possible D gene TRBD2, 5 bases. The CDR3 length is 19 residues. Deletions cut 1 base from V and 4 bases from J, with 25 bases between. Germline CDR1 is SGHRS and CDR2 is YFSETQ. In DNA form, the CDR3 reads TGCGCCAGCAGCTTGAAATCTAACTTGGTGAGGGTAGGCGCAGATACGCAGTATTTT. It yields the protein CASSLKSNLVRVGADTQYF. The full variable domain, its missing parts supplied by reference TRBV5-1 and TRBJ2-3, is KAGVTQTPRYLIKTRGQQVTLSCSPISGHRSVSWYQQTPGQGLQFLFEYFSETQRNKGNFPGRFSGRQFSNSRSEMNVSTLELGDSALYLCASSLKSNLVRVGADTQYFGPGTRLTVL.

The chain links TRBV5-4 to TRBJ1-2, with TRBD1 identical over 11 bases. The junction had 6 bases not matched to a gene; V was cut back by 4 bases and J by 1 base. CDR3 size: 16 residues. Germline lookup yields CDR1 SGHNT and CDR2 YYREEE (reference sequence). The CDR3 DNA follows: TGTGCCAGCAGCCCCGGACAGGGGGCGTATAACTATGGCTACACCTTC. Translated: CASSPGQGAYNYGYTF. Together with reference TRBV5-4 and TRBJ1-2, the CDR3 gives the full variable domain: ETGVTQSPTHLIKTRGQQVTLRCSSQSGHNTVSWYQQALGQGPQFIFQYYREEENGRGNFPPRFSGLQFPNYSSELNVNALELDDSALYLCASSPGQGAYNYGYTFGSGTRLTVV.

The V call is TRBV27, the J call TRBJ1-5, with TRBD1 matching over 7 bases. V was pared by 4 bases and J by 5 bases, with 17 bases of the junction left unmatched. The CDR3 covers 18 residues. Germline-derived CDR1 and CDR2 are MNHEY and SMNVEV (reference sequence). This CDR3 is CASSSTNAGTGDYQPQHF. In DNA form, the CDR3 reads TGTGCCAGCAGTTCCACAAACGCGGGTACAGGGGACTATCAGCCCCAGCATTTT.

The chain combines TRBV9 with TRBJ1-1; D not certain. The CDR3 runs 14 residues. The V end was cut by 0 bases, the J end by 1 base, with 7 bases between. Germline values: CDR1 SGDLS, CDR2 YYNGEE. CDR3 amino acids: CASSVVRENTEAFF. CDR3 DNA: TGTGCCAGCAGCGTAGTTCGGGAGAACACTGAAGCTTTCTTT.

The chain uses TRBV14 and TRBJ2-2; 8 nucleotides align to TRBD1. J was trimmed by 5 bases and V by 4 bases; bases with no gene match: 3. The CDR3 has 14 amino acids. The germline V gene has CDR1 SGHDN and CDR2 FVKESK. The DNA of the CDR3 is TGTGCCAGCAGCCCAGGGGGCGGAACCGGGGAGCTGTTTTTT. Its protein is CASSPGGGTGELFF.

The chain employs TRBV4-3 and TRBJ2-7, with TRBD1 matching 7 bases. V lost 1 base and J lost 0; bases outside the gene matches: 12. This CDR3 region has 18 residues. Germline V gene data show CDR1 as LGHNA and CDR2 as YSLEER. Written as DNA, the CDR3 is TGCGCCAGCAGCCAAGCAATCTACGACAGGGAAGGCTCCTACGAGCAGTACTTC. As protein: CASSQAIYDREGSYEQYF.

The chain joins TRBV5-1 to TRBJ1-2, with 7 bases fitting TRBD1. This CDR3 has 13 amino acids. After removal of 4 bases from V and 2 bases from J, the junction contained 2 bases not matched to a gene. Germline-derived CDR1 and CDR2 are SGHRS and YFSETQ. The CDR3 bases are TGCGCCAGCAGCGACAGGGAGAACTATGGCTACACCTTC. The encoded protein is CASSDRENYGYTF.

This clone is a singleton in its sample. The chain joins TRBV12-5 to TRBJ1-2; D call uncertain. The germline CDR1 and CDR2 sequences are LGHNT and FRNRAP. Deletions cut 2 bases from V and 5 bases from J, with 12 bases between. The CDR3 covers 14 residues. CDR3 amino acids: CASGLSYRRYGYTF. DNA for the CDR3: TGTGCTAGTGGTTTGTCGTACAGAAGGTATGGCTACACCTTC.

This sequence joins TRBV6-5 and TRBJ2-7, with D possibly being TRBD1 (6 bases). V lost 0 bases to trimming and J lost 3 bases, with 15 bases between them. The CDR3 has 16 amino acids. Germline values: CDR1 MNHEY, CDR2 SVGAGI. CDR3 nucleotide sequence: TGTGCCAGCAGTTACTCCCCGACAGGAAACAGCTACGAGCAGTACTTC. Protein product: CASSYSPTGNSYEQYF.

V is TRBV5-4 and J is TRBJ1-2, with 7 bases matching TRBD1. Per the germline V gene, CDR1 is SGHNT and CDR2 is YYREEE (reference sequence). V lost 4 bases and J lost 4; bases outside the gene matches: 13. The CDR3 sequence is 16 residues long. CDR3 sequence reads: CASSPNPGGAPYGYTF. The CDR3 DNA reads TGTGCCAGCAGCCCAAACCCAGGGGGTGCCCCCTATGGCTACACCTTC.

The CDR3 is CASSQTRDISYEQYF. The CDR3 DNA sequence: TGTGCCAGCAGCCAGACACGGGACATCTCCTACGAGCAGTACTTC. The chain has TRBV7-6 and TRBJ2-7, with TRBD1 as a possible D gene (6 bases). Germline V lookup: CDR1 SGHVS, CDR2 FNYEAQ. Trimming removed 5 bases from V and 0 bases from J, with 14 bases in between. The CDR3 contains 15 residues.

This rearrangement joins TRBV27 to TRBJ1-2; D gene uncertain. The CDR3 length is 13 residues. Trimming pared 7 bases from V and 8 bases from J, leaving 17 bases between. Germline lookup yields CDR1 MNHEY and CDR2 SMNVEV (reference sequence). The DNA of the CDR3 is TGTGCCAGCACCCCCCCCGGGGTTGGAGGCTACACCTTC. It is translated as CASTPPGVGGYTF.

V and J are TRBV5-6 and TRBJ2-1, with 9 bases that match TRBD2. The CDR3 loop spans 16 amino acids. Unmatched junction bases numbered 12, after V lost 1 base and J lost 10 bases. Germline V CDR1 and CDR2: SGHDT, YYEEEE. CDR3 in amino acids: CASSLIGAGGPFEQFF. CDR3 sequence (DNA): TGTGCCAGCAGCTTGATTGGGGCGGGGGGGCCTTTCGAGCAGTTCTTC.

J is TRBJ2-7 and V is TRBV2, with a weak D call TRBD1 (5 bases). V lost 8 bases to trimming and J lost 4 bases, with 12 bases between them. This CDR3 is 12 amino acids long. Germline V gene lookup returns CDR1 SNHLY and CDR2 FYNNEI. CDR3 DNA sequence: TGTGCCAGCGGGGCCTCGGGTTACGAGCAGTACTTC. Translation gives CASGASGYEQYF.

The CDR3 DNA follows: TGTGCCAGCAGTTCCATTACAGGGAGCGAGCAGTACTTC. This sequence encodes CASSSITGSEQYF. The chain is built from TRBV27 and TRBJ2-7; maybe TRBD1 (6 bases). The CDR3 is 13 residues long. V lost 4 bases and J lost 6, with 13 bases in between. Germline CDR1 MNHEY, CDR2 SMNVEV (reference sequence).